These 29 T cell receptor beta chains share one sample of origin, sequenced in a study of cytomegalovirus exposure and HLA in healthy donors. 13 Jbeta primers and 60 Vbeta primers were used for the PCR. Generated by immunoSEQ multiplex PCR, the TCRdb table keeps only in-frame clones and is missing some. The sample carries under 150,000 clones, 81% recorded once. The sequencing sample was made of PBMCs. The receptors originated from a young woman in good health and CMV-seronegative.

V gene TRBV7-8 combines with J gene TRBJ2-5, with 8 bases that match TRBD2. The germline CDR1 and CDR2 sequences are SGHVS and FQNEAQ. The J segment lost 1 base and the V segment lost 8 bases, leaving 12 bases of the junction unmatched. This CDR3 has 16 residues. The CDR3 nucleotides are TGTGCCAGCGCCTCAAGGAGTAGCGGGATCCAAGAGACCCAGTACTTC. Protein product: CASASRSSGIQETQYF.

This clone was detected only a few times. J is TRBJ2-1 and V is TRBV2; 16 nucleotides agree with TRBD2. The CDR3 is made up of 16 amino acids. Per germline, CDR1 SNHLY and CDR2 FYNNEI. J was trimmed by 15 bases and V by 5 bases; bases with no gene match: 13. The CDR3 here is CASSLGLAGGQGPPFF. For the CDR3, the DNA is TGTGCCAGCAGTTTGGGACTAGCGGGAGGGCAGGGCCCTCCGTTCTTC.

This clone was counted only a few times. This chain joins TRBV15 and TRBJ1-5, with no clear D. The CDR3 sequence is 17 residues long. Germline CDR1 reads LNHNV; CDR2 reads YYDKDF (reference sequence). With 1 base removed from V and 5 bases from J, the gap between germline ends came to 18 bases. CDR3 sequence (DNA): TGTGCCACCAGCAGAGGCCCCAGTGGGAGTGGGGATCAGCCCCAGCATTTT. Its translation is CATSRGPSGSGDQPQHF.

A single count supports this clone. The rearrangement joins TRBV27 to TRBJ1-4, with unresolved D. The germline V and J ends were trimmed by 6 bases and 10 bases, with 15 bases remaining between them. The CDR3 covers 13 residues. Germline V gene sequence: CDR1 MNHEY, CDR2 SMNVEV (reference sequence). CDR3 residues: CASSLSRGGKLFF. DNA of the CDR3: TGTGCCAGCAGCCTATCACGTGGAGGAAAACTGTTTTTT.

This chain connects TRBV6-1 to TRBJ2-5; D possibly corresponds to TRBD2 (5 bases). The better agreement between TRBJ2-7 and the DNA end casts doubt on the J call. In germline, CDR1 is MNHNS, CDR2 SASEGT. The CDR3 length is 15 residues. Written as DNA, the CDR3 is TGTGCCAGCAGTGAACTACCCGGGGACTCCTACGAGCAGTACTTC. Translation gives CASSELPGDSYEQYF.

This clone was observed a handful of times. This sequence joins TRBV5-6 and TRBJ2-7, with D possibly TRBD1 on 5 matching bases. Germline V gene lookup returns CDR1 SGHDT and CDR2 YYEEEE. There are 11 residues in the CDR3. V lost 10 bases and J lost 5, with 13 bases in between. CDR3 residues: CAPPDKDEQYF. CDR3 bases: TGTGCCCCCCCGGACAAGGACGAGCAGTACTTC.

The V call is TRBV9, the J call TRBJ1-3; D is undetermined. The V end lost 0 bases, the J end lost 0 bases, and 13 bases lay between the germline ends. Germline CDR1 SGDLS, CDR2 YYNGEE. This CDR3 has 17 amino acids. The CDR3 DNA is TGTGCCAGCAGCGTAGACCCAGCGATACCCTCTGGAAACACCATATATTTT. This encodes CASSVDPAIPSGNTIYF.

This clone has a handful of counts. The rearrangement uses TRBV6-1 and TRBJ1-1; possible D gene TRBD1, 5 bases. Germline V CDR1 and CDR2: MNHNS, SASEGT. The CDR3 totals 15 residues. V shed 2 bases and J shed 1 base, with 11 bases lying between them. This chain's CDR3 is CASSESPGWNTEAFF. The CDR3 DNA sequence: TGTGCCAGCAGTGAATCCCCAGGGTGGAACACTGAAGCTTTCTTT.

The V call is TRBV29-1, the J call TRBJ2-5, with 7 nucleotides matching TRBD1. The CDR3 sequence is 13 residues long. Looked up from germline, CDR1 is SQVTM and CDR2 is ANQGSEA. The ends lost 7 bases at V and 7 bases at J; junction bases unmatched: 12. The CDR3 sequence is CSATGKGAGTQYF. The DNA for the CDR3 is TGCAGCGCTACCGGAAAGGGGGCGGGGACCCAGTACTTC.

This rearrangement joins TRBV4-3 to TRBJ2-2, with D hard to call. Looked up from germline, CDR1 is LGHNA and CDR2 is YSLEER. The CDR3 runs 14 residues. V lost 0 bases, J lost 4 bases, and 6 bases lay in between. In nucleotides, the CDR3 is TGCGCCAGCAGCCAAGACCCGGGCACCGGGGAGCTGTTTTTT. As protein: CASSQDPGTGELFF.

V usage is TRBV28 and J usage is TRBJ2-2, with 10 bases lining up with TRBD2. The CDR3 consists of 14 residues. Looked up from germline, CDR1 is MDHEN and CDR2 is SYDVKM. The junction had 5 bases not matched to a gene; V was cut back by 7 bases and J by 6 bases. CDR3 in amino acids: CASTWLAGAGELFF. The CDR3 DNA sequence: TGTGCCAGCACCTGGCTAGCGGGAGCCGGGGAGCTGTTTTTT.

The chain couples TRBV28 to TRBJ2-1, with 7 nucleotides matching TRBD2. CDR3 length equals 16 residues. V was pared by 6 bases and J by 0 bases, with 8 bases of the junction left unmatched. Looked up from germline, CDR1 is MDHEN and CDR2 is SYDVKM. The DNA of the CDR3 is TGTGCCAGCAGCCGACATAGCGGGCTCTCCTACAATGAGCAGTTCTTC. It is translated as CASSRHSGLSYNEQFF.

The chain uses TRBV6-5 and TRBJ2-1, with 13 bases identical to TRBD2. After removal of 4 bases from V and 8 bases from J, the junction contained 5 bases not matched to a gene. Germline-derived CDR1 and CDR2 are MNHEY and SVGAGI. The CDR3 extends over 15 amino acids. The CDR3 DNA reads TGTGCCAGCAGTTTAGGACTAGCGGGAGACCATGAGCAGTTCTTC. Amino acid sequence: CASSLGLAGDHEQFF.

This clone has only a few counts. The chain joins TRBV6-4 to TRBJ2-7; D may be TRBD1 (7 bases). Germline V gene sequence: CDR1 MRHNA, CDR2 SNTAGT. The V gene lost 3 bases and the J gene lost 0 bases, with 12 bases spanning the gap. The CDR3 consists of 15 residues. CDR3 in amino acids: CASSEGGGDSYEQYF. Here the CDR3 DNA reads TGTGCCAGCAGTGAAGGAGGGGGCGACTCCTACGAGCAGTACTTC.

The chain couples TRBV27 to TRBJ2-2; D not resolved. The CDR3 consists of 16 residues. V was clipped by 6 bases and J by 0 bases, with 14 bases between them. Germline CDR1 MNHEY, CDR2 SMNVEV (reference sequence). In DNA, the CDR3 is TGTGCCAGCAGCTACTTATCGTTCGCGAACACCGGGGAGCTGTTTTTT. This translates into CASSYLSFANTGELFF.

This clone was seen a few times. The chain is built from TRBV6-5 and TRBJ1-1, with 7 positions matching TRBD1. With V trimmed by 0 bases and J by 3 bases, 4 bases remained unmatched. The germline V gene encodes CDR1 MNHEY and CDR2 SVGAGI. The CDR3 has 15 residues. The DNA of the CDR3 is TGTGCCAGCAGTTACTCGGGCAGGGGGGACACTGAAGCTTTCTTT. Translated: CASSYSGRGDTEAFF.

This clone was detected only once. This sequence joins TRBV5-1 and TRBJ1-3; tentative D call: TRBD1 (6 bases). The CDR3 has 15 amino acids. Per germline, CDR1 SGHRS and CDR2 YFSETQ. The ends were cut back, 4 bases at V and 4 bases at J, with 15 bases in the middle. The CDR3 region is CASSAMTGGGNTIYF. CDR3 DNA: TGCGCCAGCAGCGCGATGACAGGAGGAGGAAACACCATATATTTT. The full variable domain, completed using reference TRBV5-1 and TRBJ1-3, is KAGVTQTPRYLIKTRGQQVTLSCSPISGHRSVSWYQQTPGQGLQFLFEYFSETQRNKGNFPGRFSGRQFSNSRSEMNVSTLELGDSALYLCASSAMTGGGNTIYFGEGSWLTVV.

The V call is TRBV6-5, the J call TRBJ2-7; tentative D call: TRBD2 (6 bases). V lost 5 bases and J 5 bases, leaving 16 bases between the germline ends. This CDR3 is 14 amino acids long. Looked up from germline, CDR1 is MNHEY and CDR2 is SVGAGI. CDR3 in DNA: TGTGCCAGCAGTAGGGACTGGTCGGGCGACGAGCAGTACTTC. This translates into CASSRDWSGDEQYF.

The chain combines TRBV5-4 with TRBJ2-7; possible D gene TRBD1, 5 bases. With 0 bases removed from V and 2 bases from J, the gap between germline ends came to 9 bases. The germline V gene encodes CDR1 SGHNT and CDR2 YYREEE (reference sequence). This CDR3 has 14 residues. CDR3 amino acids: CASSLGGAAYEQYF. In DNA form, the CDR3 reads TGTGCCAGCAGCTTGGGTGGGGCCGCCTACGAGCAGTACTTC.

The J gene is TRBJ2-1, the V gene TRBV14; D is ambiguous. The germline V gene has CDR1 SGHDN and CDR2 FVKESK. CDR3 size: 13 residues. Trimming pared 1 base from V and 9 bases from J, leaving 10 bases between. CDR3 nucleotide sequence: TGTGCCAGCAGCCAAGGGGCAATCATTGAGCAGTTCTTC. It specifies CASSQGAIIEQFF.

This chain uses TRBV6-1 with TRBJ1-2; 9 bases map to TRBD1. Germline CDR1 is MNHNS and CDR2 is SASEGT. The CDR3 extends over 13 amino acids. The CDR3, as DNA: TGTGCTCACCGGGACAGGGAAAACTATGGCTACACCTTC. It encodes CAHRDRENYGYTF.

The rearrangement links TRBV14 to TRBJ2-7, with D perhaps TRBD1 (6 bases). The germline V and J ends were trimmed by 4 bases and 1 base, with 14 bases remaining between them. The length of the CDR3 is 15 residues. Germline lookup yields CDR1 SGHDN and CDR2 FVKESK. The CDR3 loop reads CASSPPGHVSYEQYF. CDR3 bases: TGTGCCAGCAGCCCCCCGGGACACGTATCCTACGAGCAGTACTTC.

The V call is TRBV19, the J call TRBJ2-7; 7 nucleotides line up with TRBD2. From germline, CDR1 is LNHDA and CDR2 SQIVND (reference sequence). The length of the CDR3 is 16 residues. J was trimmed by 4 bases and V by 4 bases; bases with no gene match: 13. The CDR3 DNA is TGTGCCAGTAGTAATGAATGGACCGGGAGGACGTACGAGCAGTACTTC. This codes for CASSNEWTGRTYEQYF.

The CDR3 DNA reads TGTGCCAGCAGTTTTGTCGGGTTTAGCTCCTACGAGCAGTACTTC. Translation: CASSFVGFSSYEQYF. The chain employs TRBV27 and TRBJ2-7; D unclear. V dropped 3 bases and J dropped 0 bases, with 12 bases sitting between them. CDR3 length: 15 amino acids. Germline CDR1 is MNHEY and CDR2 is SMNVEV (reference sequence).

The gene calls are TRBV19 and TRBJ2-1; 10 nucleotides agree with TRBD2. V gave up 3 bases and J gave up 7 bases; unmatched junction bases: 15. This CDR3 spans 18 amino acids. Germline CDR1 is LNHDA and CDR2 is SQIVND (reference sequence). Here the CDR3 reads CASSMRGSASGSSNEQFF. CDR3 bases: TGTGCCAGTAGTATGCGGGGATCGGCTAGCGGGAGTTCAAATGAGCAGTTCTTC.

J is TRBJ2-3 and V is TRBV28; possible D gene TRBD1, 5 bases. V lost 5 bases and J 8 bases, leaving 8 bases between the germline ends. From germline, CDR1 is MDHEN and CDR2 SYDVKM. The CDR3 extends over 11 amino acids. In DNA form, the CDR3 reads TGTGCCAGCAGTCCCCAGGGTACGCAGTATTTT. It translates to CASSPQGTQYF. The complete variable domain, with remaining parts taken from reference TRBV28 and TRBJ2-3, reads DVKVTQSSRYLVKRTGEKVFLECVQDMDHENMFWYRQDPGLGLRLIYFSYDVKMKEKGDIPEGYSVSREKKERFSLILESASTNQTSMYLCASSPQGTQYFGPGTRLTVL.

V gene TRBV28 combines with J gene TRBJ1-5; possible D gene TRBD1, 6 bases. Germline V CDR1 and CDR2: MDHEN, SYDVKM. V was trimmed by 8 bases and J by 7 bases, leaving 21 bases between them. The CDR3 sequence is 15 residues long. The CDR3 DNA sequence: TGTGCCAGCCGAAAAAACCAGGGGCGGAGACAGCCCCAGCATTTT. It codes for CASRKNQGRRQPQHF.

V usage is TRBV6-1 and J usage is TRBJ2-7, with TRBD2 matching 8 bases. The trim removed 3 bases at V and 5 bases at J, leaving 12 bases unmatched. The CDR3 runs to 16 residues. CDR1 and CDR2 from the germline V gene are MNHNS and SASEGT. CDR3 residues: CASSDLTGTSFHEQYF. The CDR3 DNA follows: TGTGCCAGCAGTGACCTGACCGGGACTAGTTTCCACGAGCAGTACTTC.

The chain combines TRBV6-6 with TRBJ1-5; possible D gene TRBD1, 6 bases. V was shortened by 5 bases and J by 6 bases, with 11 bases between the two germline ends. CDR3 length equals 13 residues. Per germline, CDR1 MNHNY and CDR2 SVGAGI (reference sequence). The CDR3, as DNA: TGTGCCAGCAGTCCCCCAGGGGCTCAGCCCCAGCATTTT. It encodes CASSPPGAQPQHF.